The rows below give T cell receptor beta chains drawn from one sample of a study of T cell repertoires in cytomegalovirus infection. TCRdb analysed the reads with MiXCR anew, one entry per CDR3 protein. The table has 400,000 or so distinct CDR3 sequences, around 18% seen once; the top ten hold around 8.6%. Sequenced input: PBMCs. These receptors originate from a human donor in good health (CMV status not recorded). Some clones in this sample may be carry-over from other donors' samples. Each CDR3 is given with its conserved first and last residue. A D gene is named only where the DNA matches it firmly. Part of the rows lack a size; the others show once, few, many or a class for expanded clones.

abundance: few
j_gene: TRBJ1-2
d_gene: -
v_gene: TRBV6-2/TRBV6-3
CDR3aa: CASRASVSQSYTF
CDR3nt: TGTGCCAGCAGGGCCAGTGTCTCCCAGAGCTACACCTTC

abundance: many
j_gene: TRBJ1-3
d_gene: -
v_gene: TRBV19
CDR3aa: CASSPGSGNTIYF
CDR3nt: TGTGCCAGCAGCCCCGGCTCTGGAAACACCATATATTTT

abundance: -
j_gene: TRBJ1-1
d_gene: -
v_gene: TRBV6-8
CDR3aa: CASRQHTEAFF
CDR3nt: TGTGCCAGCAGGCAACACACTGAAGCTTTCTTT

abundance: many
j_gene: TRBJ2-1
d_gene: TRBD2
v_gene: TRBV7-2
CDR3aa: CASSFRLGLAGGQQFF
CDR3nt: TGTGCCAGCAGCTTTCGATTGGGGCTAGCGGGAGGGCAGCAGTTCTTC

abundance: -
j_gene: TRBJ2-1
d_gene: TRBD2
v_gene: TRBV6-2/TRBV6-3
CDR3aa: CASSYSAAGGLFNEQFF
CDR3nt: TGTGCCAGCAGTTACTCGGCAGCGGGAGGGCTATTCAATGAGCAGTTCTTC

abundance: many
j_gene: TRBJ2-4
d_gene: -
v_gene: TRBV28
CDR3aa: CASSFAGRVSKNIQYF
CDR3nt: TGTGCCAGCAGTTTCGCAGGGCGGGTATCCAAAAACATTCAGTACTTC

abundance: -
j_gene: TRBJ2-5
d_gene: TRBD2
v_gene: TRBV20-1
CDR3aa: CSASAGGETQYF
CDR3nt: TGCAGTGCTAGTGCCGGGGGGGAGACCCAGTACTTC

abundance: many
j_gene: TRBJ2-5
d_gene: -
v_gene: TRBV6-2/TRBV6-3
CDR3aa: CASSQGLLTEIETQYF
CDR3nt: TGTGCCAGCAGCCAGGGACTCCTCACGGAAATAGAGACCCAGTACTTC

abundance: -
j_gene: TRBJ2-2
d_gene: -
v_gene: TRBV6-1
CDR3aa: CASSEPPTGELFF
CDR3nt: TGTGCCAGCAGTGAACCTCCCACCGGGGAGCTGTTTTTT

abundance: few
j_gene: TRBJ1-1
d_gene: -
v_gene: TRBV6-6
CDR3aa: CASSYGGGSREAFF
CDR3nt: TGTGCCAGCAGTTACGGGGGGGGTAGCCGAGAAGCTTTCTTT

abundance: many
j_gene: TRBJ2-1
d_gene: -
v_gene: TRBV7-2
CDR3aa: CASSLHGQGVVGEQFF
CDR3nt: TGTGCCAGCAGCTTACATGGTCAGGGCGTCGTGGGTGAGCAGTTCTTC

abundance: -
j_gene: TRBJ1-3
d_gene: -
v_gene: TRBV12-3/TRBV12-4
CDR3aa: CASSLGIADGNTIYF
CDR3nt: TGTGCCAGCAGTTTAGGCATAGCTGATGGAAACACCATATATTTT

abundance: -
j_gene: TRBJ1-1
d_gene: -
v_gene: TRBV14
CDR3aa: CASSRAREAFF
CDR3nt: TGTGCCAGCAGCCGCGCCAGGGAAGCTTTCTTT

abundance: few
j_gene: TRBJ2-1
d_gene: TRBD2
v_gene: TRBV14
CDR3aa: CASSQVGWLAGGNEQFF
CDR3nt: TGTGCCAGCAGCCAAGTCGGATGGCTAGCGGGAGGAAATGAGCAGTTCTTC

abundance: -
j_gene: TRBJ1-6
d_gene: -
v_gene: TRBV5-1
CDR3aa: CASSLARTDSPLHF
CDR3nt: TGCGCCAGCAGCTTGGCAAGGACAGATTCACCCCTCCACTTT

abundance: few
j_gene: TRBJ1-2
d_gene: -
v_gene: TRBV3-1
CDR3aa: CASSTSRQIYGYTF
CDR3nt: TGTGCCAGCAGCACCAGCAGGCAGATCTATGGCTACACCTTC

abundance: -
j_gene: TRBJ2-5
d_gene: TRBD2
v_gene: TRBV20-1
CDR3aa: CSAGTSGEIQETQYF
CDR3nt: TGCAGTGCGGGGACTAGCGGGGAAATCCAAGAGACCCAGTACTTC

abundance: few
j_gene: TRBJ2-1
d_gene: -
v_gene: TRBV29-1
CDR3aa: CSVLPRQRGLFDEQFF
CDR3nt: TGCAGCGTACTCCCCAGACAGAGGGGCTTGTTCGATGAGCAGTTCTTC

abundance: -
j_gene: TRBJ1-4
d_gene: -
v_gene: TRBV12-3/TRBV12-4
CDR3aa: CASSPTNEKLFF
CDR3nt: TGTGCCAGCAGTCCAACGAATGAAAAACTGTTTTTT

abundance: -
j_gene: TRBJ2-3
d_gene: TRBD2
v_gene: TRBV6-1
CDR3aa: CASTPVGGGASDTQYF
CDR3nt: TGTGCCAGCACCCCTGTGGGCGGGGGGGCTTCAGATACGCAGTATTTT

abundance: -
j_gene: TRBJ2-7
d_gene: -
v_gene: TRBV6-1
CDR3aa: CAAMWGSTYEQYF
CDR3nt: TGTGCCGCGATGTGGGGATCAACCTACGAGCAGTACTTC

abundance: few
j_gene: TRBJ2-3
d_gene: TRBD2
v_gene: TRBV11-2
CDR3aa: CASSLGGRAGTDTQYF
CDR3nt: TGTGCCAGCAGCTTAGGCGGGAGGGCCGGCACAGATACGCAGTATTTT

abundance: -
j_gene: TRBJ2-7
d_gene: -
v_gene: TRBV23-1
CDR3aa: CASSQGPPNPSYEQYF
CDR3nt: TGCGCCAGCAGTCAAGGGCCCCCGAACCCCTCCTACGAGCAGTACTTC

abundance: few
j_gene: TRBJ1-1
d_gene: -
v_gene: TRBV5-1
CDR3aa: CASSSTQNTEAFF
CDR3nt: TGCGCCAGCAGCTCGACTCAGAACACTGAAGCTTTCTTT

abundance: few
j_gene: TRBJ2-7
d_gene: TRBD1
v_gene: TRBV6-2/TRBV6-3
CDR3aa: CASSSGQGLDEQYF
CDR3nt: TGTGCCAGCAGTTCGGGACAGGGGCTCGACGAGCAGTACTTC

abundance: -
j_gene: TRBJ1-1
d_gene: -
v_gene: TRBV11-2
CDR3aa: CASSLERENTEAFF
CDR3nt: TGTGCCAGCAGCTTAGAAAGGGAAAACACTGAAGCTTTCTTT

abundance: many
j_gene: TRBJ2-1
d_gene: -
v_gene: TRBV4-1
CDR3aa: CASSQILGTTYNEQFF
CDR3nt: TGCGCCAGCAGCCAAATCCTTGGGACAACCTACAATGAGCAGTTCTTC

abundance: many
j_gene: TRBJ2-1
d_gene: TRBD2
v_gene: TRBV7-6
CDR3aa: CASSQLAGADNEQFF
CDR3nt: TGTGCCAGCAGCCAACTAGCGGGAGCAGACAATGAGCAGTTCTTC

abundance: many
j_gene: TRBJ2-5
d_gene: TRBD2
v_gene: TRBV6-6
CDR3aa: CASSYTGGEETQYF
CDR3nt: TGTGCCAGCAGTTACACCGGGGGGGAAGAGACCCAGTACTTC

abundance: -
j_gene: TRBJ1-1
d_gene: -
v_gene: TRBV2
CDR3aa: CASKGGNTEAFF
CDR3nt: TGTGCCAGCAAGGGGGGAAACACTGAAGCTTTCTTT

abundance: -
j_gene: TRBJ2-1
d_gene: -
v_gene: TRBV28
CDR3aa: CASSLLGRNTYNEQFF
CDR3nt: TGTGCCAGCAGTTTATTGGGACGGAATACCTACAATGAGCAGTTCTTC

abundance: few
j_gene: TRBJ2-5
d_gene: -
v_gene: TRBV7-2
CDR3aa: CASSTGGTNYYETQYF
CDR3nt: TGTGCCAGCTCGACCGGCGGGACAAATTATTACGAGACCCAGTACTTC

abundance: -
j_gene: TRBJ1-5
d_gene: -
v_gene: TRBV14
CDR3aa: CAIRCLGFSNQPQHF
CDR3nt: TGTGCCATCAGGTGTTTAGGTTTTAGCAATCAGCCCCAGCATTTT

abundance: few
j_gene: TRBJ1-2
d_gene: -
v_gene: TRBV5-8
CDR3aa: CASSLGHANNYGYTF
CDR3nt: TGTGCCAGCAGCTTGGGGCACGCAAATAACTATGGCTACACCTTC

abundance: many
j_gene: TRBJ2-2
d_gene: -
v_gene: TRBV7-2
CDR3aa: CASSPRAQRELFF
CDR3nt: TGTGCCAGCAGCCCTAGGGCCCAACGGGAGCTGTTTTTT

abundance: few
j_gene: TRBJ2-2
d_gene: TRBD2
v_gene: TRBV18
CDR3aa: CASSPSGTSGRSTNTGELFF
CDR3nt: TGTGCCAGCTCACCATCCGGGACTAGCGGGAGGTCGACGAACACCGGGGAGCTGTTTTTT

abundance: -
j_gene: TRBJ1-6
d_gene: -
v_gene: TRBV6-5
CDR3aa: CASSFTARIRNSPLHF
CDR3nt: TGTGCCAGCAGTTTCACGGCCAGGATTCGGAATTCACCCCTCCACTTT

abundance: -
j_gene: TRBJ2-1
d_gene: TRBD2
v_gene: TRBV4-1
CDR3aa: CASSQVLSSGGPLAWSYNEQFF
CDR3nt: TGCGCCAGCAGCCAAGTGCTGTCTAGCGGGGGGCCCCTCGCTTGGTCCTACAATGAGCAGTTCTTC

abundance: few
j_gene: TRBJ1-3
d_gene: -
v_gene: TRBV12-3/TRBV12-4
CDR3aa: CASKGDSGNTIYF
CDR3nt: TGTGCCAGCAAGGGGGACTCTGGAAACACCATATATTTT

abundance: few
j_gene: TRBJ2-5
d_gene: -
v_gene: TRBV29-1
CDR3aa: CSERTGGGTQYF
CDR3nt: TGCAGCGAACGGACCGGGGGAGGGACCCAGTACTTC

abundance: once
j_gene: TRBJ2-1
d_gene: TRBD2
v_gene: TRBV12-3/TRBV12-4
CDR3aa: CASSFRTSSYNEQFF
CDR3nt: TGTGCCAGCAGTTTTCGGACTAGCTCCTACAATGAGCAGTTCTTC

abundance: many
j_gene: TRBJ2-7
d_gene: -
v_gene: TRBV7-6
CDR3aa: CASSLGGTDIYEQYF
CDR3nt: TGTGCCAGCAGCTTGGGGGGGACAGACATCTACGAGCAGTACTTC

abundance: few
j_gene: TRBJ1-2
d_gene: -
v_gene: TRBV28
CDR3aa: CASRLGGHGYTF
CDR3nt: TGTGCCAGCAGGCTCGGGGGGCATGGCTACACCTTC

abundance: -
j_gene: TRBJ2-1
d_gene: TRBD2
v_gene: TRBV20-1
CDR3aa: CSARGLAGPNEQFF
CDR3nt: TGCAGTGCTAGAGGGCTAGCGGGACCCAATGAGCAGTTCTTC

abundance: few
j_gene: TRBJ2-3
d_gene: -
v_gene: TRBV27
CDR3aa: CASSLFPASGTDTQYF
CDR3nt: TGTGCCAGCAGTTTATTCCCCGCGTCTGGCACAGATACGCAGTATTTT

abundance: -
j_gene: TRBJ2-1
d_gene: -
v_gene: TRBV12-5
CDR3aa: CASGLSRGNEQFF
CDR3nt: TGTGCTAGTGGTTTGAGTAGGGGGAATGAGCAGTTCTTC

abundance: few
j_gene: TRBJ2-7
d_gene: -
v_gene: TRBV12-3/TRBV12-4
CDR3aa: CASRQTPAGAPWEQYF
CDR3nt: TGTGCCAGCAGACAGACACCCGCAGGTGCCCCCTGGGAGCAGTACTTC

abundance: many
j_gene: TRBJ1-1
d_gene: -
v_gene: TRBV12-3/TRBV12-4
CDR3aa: CASTPTGNTEAFF
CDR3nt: TGTGCCAGCACCCCGACAGGGAACACTGAAGCTTTCTTT

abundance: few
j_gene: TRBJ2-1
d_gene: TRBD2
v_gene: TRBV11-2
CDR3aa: CASSYGLAGEWEQFF
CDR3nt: TGTGCCAGCAGTTACGGACTAGCGGGAGAGTGGGAGCAGTTCTTC

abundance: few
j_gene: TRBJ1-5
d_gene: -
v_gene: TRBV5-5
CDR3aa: CASSFGTRGNQPQHF
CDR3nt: TGTGCCAGCAGCTTCGGGACGAGGGGTAATCAGCCCCAGCATTTT

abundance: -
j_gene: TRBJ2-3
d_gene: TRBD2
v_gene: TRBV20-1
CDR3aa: CSARVRTSWTDTQYF
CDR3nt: TGCAGTGCTAGAGTCAGGACTAGCTGGACAGATACGCAGTATTTT

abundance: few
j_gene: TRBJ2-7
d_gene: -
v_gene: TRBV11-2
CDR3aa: CASSLNAGDYEQYF
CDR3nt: TGTGCCAGCAGCTTAAACGCAGGGGACTACGAGCAGTACTTC

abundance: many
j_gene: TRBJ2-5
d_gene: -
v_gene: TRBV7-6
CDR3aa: CASSTGPPRETQYF
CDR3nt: TGTGCCAGCAGCACCGGACCCCCAAGGGAGACCCAGTACTTC

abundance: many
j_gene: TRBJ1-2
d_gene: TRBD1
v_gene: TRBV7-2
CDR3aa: CASSLGGGQGAMGYTF
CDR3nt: TGTGCCAGCAGCTTAGGAGGCGGACAGGGGGCTATGGGCTACACCTTC

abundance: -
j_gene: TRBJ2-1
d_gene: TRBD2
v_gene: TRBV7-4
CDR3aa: CASSFAGGPSDEQFF
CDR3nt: TGTGCCAGCAGCTTCGCGGGGGGGCCTTCCGATGAGCAGTTCTTC

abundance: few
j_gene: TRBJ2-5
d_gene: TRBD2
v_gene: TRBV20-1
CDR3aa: CSARDPAGGTQETQYF
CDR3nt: TGCAGTGCTAGAGATCCGGCGGGGGGGACCCAAGAGACCCAGTACTTC

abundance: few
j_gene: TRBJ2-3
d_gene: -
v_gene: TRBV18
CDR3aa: CASSDRYMTDTQYF
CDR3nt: TGTGCCAGCTCTGACAGGTATATGACAGATACGCAGTATTTT